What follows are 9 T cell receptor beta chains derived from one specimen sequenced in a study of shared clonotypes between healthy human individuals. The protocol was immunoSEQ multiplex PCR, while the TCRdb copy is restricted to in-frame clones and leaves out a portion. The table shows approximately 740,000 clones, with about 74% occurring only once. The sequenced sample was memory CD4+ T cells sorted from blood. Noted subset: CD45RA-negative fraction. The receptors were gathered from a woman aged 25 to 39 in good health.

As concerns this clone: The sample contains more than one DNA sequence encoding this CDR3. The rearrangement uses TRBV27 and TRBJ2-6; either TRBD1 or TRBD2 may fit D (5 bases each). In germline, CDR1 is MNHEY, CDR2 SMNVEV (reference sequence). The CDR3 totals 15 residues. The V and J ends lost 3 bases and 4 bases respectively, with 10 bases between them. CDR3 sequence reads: CASSFWGTGANVLTF. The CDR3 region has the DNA TGTGCCAGCAGTTTCTGGGGGACCGGGGCCAACGTCCTGACTTTC.

The CDR3 region has the DNA TGTGCCAGCAGAGCGGGGAGCAATGAGCAGTTCTTC. Translation: CASRAGSNEQFF. The rearrangement uses TRBV7-2 and TRBJ2-1; 7 nucleotides agree with TRBD2. The germline V gene encodes CDR1 SGHTA and CDR2 FQGNSA. V trimming: 6 bases; J trimming: 6 bases; junction bases outside the gene matches: 2. CDR3 length equals 12 residues.

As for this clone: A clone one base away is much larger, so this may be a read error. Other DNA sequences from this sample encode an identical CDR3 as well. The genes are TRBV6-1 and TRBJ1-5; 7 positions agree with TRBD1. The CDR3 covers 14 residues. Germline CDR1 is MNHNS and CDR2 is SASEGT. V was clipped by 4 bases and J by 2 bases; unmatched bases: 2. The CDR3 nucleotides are TGTGCCAGCAGTGGTACAGGGGGCAATCAGCCCCAGCATTTT. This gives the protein CASSGTGGNQPQHF.

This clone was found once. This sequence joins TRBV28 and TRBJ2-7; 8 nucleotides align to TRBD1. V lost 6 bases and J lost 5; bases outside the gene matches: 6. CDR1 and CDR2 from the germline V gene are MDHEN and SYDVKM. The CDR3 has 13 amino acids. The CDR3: CASSTDRAHEQYF. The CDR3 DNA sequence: TGTGCCAGCAGCACGGACAGGGCGCACGAGCAGTACTTC.

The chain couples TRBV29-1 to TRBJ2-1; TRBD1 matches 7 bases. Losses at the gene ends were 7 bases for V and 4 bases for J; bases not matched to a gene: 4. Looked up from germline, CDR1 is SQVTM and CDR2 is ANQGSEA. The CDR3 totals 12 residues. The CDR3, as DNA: TGCAGCGGTGGACAGGTATACAATGAGCAGTTCTTC. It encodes CSGGQVYNEQFF.

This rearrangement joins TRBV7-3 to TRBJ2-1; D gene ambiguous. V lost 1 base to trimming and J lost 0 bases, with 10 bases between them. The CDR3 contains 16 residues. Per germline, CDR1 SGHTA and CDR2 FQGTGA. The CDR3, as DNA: TGTGCCAGCAGCTTAAGAGAGTGGAGCTCCTACAATGAGCAGTTCTTC. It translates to CASSLREWSSYNEQFF.

The CDR3 region is CASSQDPGTKSYEQYF. The CDR3 DNA is TGCGCCAGCAGCCAAGACCCCGGGACTAAGTCCTACGAGCAGTACTTC. This chain links TRBV4-1 with TRBJ2-5; 7 positions agree with TRBD2. The J call may be mistaken, given a closer DNA end match to TRBJ2-7. CDR1 is MGHRA and CDR2 is YSYEKL in the germline V gene. CDR3 length equals 16 residues.

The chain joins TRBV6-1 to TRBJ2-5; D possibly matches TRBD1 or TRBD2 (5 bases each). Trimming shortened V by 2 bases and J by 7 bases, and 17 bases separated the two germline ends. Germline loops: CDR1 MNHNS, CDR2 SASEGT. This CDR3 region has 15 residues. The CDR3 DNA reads TGTGCCAGCAGTGAAATCGGGTTGGGGGAAGGGACCCAGTACTTC. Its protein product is CASSEIGLGEGTQYF.

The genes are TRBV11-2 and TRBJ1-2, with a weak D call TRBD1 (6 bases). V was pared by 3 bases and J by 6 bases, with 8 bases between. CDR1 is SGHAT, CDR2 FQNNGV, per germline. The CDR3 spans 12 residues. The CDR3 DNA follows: TGTGCCAGCAGCTTCAGGGGCGATGGCTACACCTTC. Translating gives CASSFRGDGYTF.